This entry describes one T cell receptor beta chain. Its antigen is unidentified. This specimen comes from a study of shared clonotypes between healthy human individuals. Study conclusions and caveats: Sorted-subset samples were not fully sequenced, rarefaction indicated.

The assay was immunoSEQ multiplex PCR, and TCRdb's table has in-frame clones only and misses some. The profile covers roughly 660,000 clones, with 90% appearing a single time and 34% taken by the ten largest. Sequences were obtained from memory CD8+ T cells from PBMCs. As to subset: CD45RO+ cells pooled with CCR7-negative TemRA cells. The sequence was obtained from a man aged 18-30 years in good health. Some clones in this sample may be carry-over from other donors' samples.

This chain's CDR3 is CAWSHKGYGNQPQHF. Written as DNA, the CDR3 is TGTGCCTGGTCCCACAAAGGGTATGGCAATCAGCCCCAGCATTTT. The chain couples TRBV2 to TRBJ1-5; the D is unclear. This CDR3 spans 15 amino acids. V was trimmed by 11 bases and J by 2 bases, leaving 19 bases between them. Germline CDR1 is SNHLY and CDR2 is FYNNEI.